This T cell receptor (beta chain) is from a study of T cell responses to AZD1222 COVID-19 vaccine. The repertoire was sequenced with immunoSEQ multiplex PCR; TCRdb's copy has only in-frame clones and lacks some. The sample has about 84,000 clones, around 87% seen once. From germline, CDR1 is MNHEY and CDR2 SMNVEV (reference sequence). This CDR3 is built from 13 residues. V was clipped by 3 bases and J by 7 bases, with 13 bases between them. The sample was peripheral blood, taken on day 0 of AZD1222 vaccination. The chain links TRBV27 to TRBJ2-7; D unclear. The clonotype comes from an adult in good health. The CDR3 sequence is CASSFKVAWEQYF. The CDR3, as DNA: TGTGCCAGCAGTTTTAAGGTAGCTTGGGAGCAGTACTTC.